The rows below give T cell receptor beta chains drawn from one sample of a study of T cells in localized non-small cell lung cancer. Here immunoSEQ multiplex PCR was the method, and the copy in TCRdb shows in-frame clones only, minus some. The sample consists of 45,000 to 60,000 clones, about 80% of them appearing once. This specimen was peripheral blood, taken before any cancer treatment. The source is a female donor older than 55 with stage II squamous cell lung carcinoma. Both conserved end residues are trimmed from each CDR3. The order of the fields is V gene, CDR3 protein.

TRBV28,ASSLTSGAGNYNEQF
TRBV2,ASSTGTRNQPQH
TRBV19,ATRHNPNQPQH
TRBV11-2,ASSYTNTGELF
TRBV6-6,ASGTTYEQY
TRBV9,ASSPGDRGGSPLH
TRBV4-1,ASSQSGLAADTQY
TRBV30,AWSPGTVYNSPLH
TRBV29-1,SVESGRGRDGYT
TRBV6-5,ASRGLAGGPVEQY
TRBV19,ASRAGTGVGYT
TRBV5-1,ASSLGQLNSPLH
TRBV20-1,SAPRDYGYT
TRBV28,ASSRASTGGSGEQY
TRBV6-1,ASNSYGYT
TRBV5-1,ASSLDRALGSNEQF
TRBV5-1,ASSLQGGTDTQY
TRBV5-4,ASSLGLAGNTGELF
TRBV6-1,AAGPKGGNEKLF
TRBV7-6,ASSLEVRSPLH